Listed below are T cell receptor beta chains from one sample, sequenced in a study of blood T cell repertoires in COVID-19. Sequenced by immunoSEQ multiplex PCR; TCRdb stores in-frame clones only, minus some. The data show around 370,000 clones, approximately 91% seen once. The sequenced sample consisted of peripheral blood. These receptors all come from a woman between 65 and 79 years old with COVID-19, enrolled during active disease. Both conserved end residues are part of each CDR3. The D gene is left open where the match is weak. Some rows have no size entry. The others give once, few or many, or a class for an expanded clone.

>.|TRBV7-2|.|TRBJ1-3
TGTGCCAGCAGCTTAGCCCCCCGAGGGTCGGGAAACACCATATATTTT
CASSLAPRGSGNTIYF
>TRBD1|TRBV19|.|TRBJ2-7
TGTGCCAGTAGTACAGGGACAGGGGGCTACGAGCAGTACTTC
CASSTGTGGYEQYF
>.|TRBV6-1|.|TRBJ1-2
TGTGCCAGCAGTGATACAGGGTTAGACTATGGCTACACCTTC
CASSDTGLDYGYTF
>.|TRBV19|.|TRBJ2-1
TGTGCCAGTAGTGGCGGGGCGGGAGAGCAGTTCTTC
CASSGGAGEQFF
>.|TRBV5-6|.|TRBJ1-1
TGTGCCAGCAGCTTGGGGTCAGGGACTAACACTGAAGCTTTCTTT
CASSLGSGTNTEAFF
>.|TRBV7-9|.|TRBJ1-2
TGTGCCAGCAGCTTGGCAGGAAGTTATGGCTACACCTTC
CASSLAGSYGYTF
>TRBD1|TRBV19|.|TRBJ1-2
TGTGCCAGTAGTATCCGGGACAGGGATGGCTACACCTTC
CASSIRDRDGYTF
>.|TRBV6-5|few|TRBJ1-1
TGTGCCACTCAAAGAGGGATCGGCACTGAAGCTTTCTTT
CATQRGIGTEAFF
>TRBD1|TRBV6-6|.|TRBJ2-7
TGTGCCAGCAGTTTTCTTGAGGGGGCCGGCGAGCAGTACTTC
CASSFLEGAGEQYF
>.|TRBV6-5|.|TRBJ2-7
TGTGCCAGCAGCCGCGGGGCGGAGCCTTCCTACGAGCAGTACTTC
CASSRGAEPSYEQYF
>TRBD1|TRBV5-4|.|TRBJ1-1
TGTGCCAGCAGCGTAACCGGGACAGCCAACGCTGAAGCTTTCTTT
CASSVTGTANAEAFF
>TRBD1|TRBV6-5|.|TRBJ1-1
TGTGCCAGCAGTAGACAGGGGAGCACTGAAGCTTTCTTT
CASSRQGSTEAFF
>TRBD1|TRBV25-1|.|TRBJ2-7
TGTGCCAGCACCAGACAGGGGTCCTACGAGCAGTACTTC
CASTRQGSYEQYF
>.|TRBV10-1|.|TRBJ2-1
TGCGCCAGCAGTGAGTCGAGGAAGGGGATCAATGAGCAGTTCTTC
CASSESRKGINEQFF
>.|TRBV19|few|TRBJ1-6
TGTGCCAGTAGCCGAGGGAAGCAGAATTCACCCCTCCACTTT
CASSRGKQNSPLHF
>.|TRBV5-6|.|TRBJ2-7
TGTGCCAGCAGCTTTCTTAGTGGACTCGCTTACGAGCAGTACTTC
CASSFLSGLAYEQYF
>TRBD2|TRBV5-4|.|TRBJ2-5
TGTGCCAGCAGCCTCCTAGCGGGGAGAGGGGAGACCCAGTACTTC
CASSLLAGRGETQYF
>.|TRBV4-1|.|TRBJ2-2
TGCGCCAGCAGCCAAGAGGGGTCCCGGAGGGTGACCGGGGAGCTGTTTTTT
CASSQEGSRRVTGELFF
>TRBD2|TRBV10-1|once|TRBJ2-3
TGCGCCAGCAGTGAAGGGGCTAGCGGACTCACAGATACGCAGTATTTT
CASSEGASGLTDTQYF
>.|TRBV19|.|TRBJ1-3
TGTGCCAGTACCCAACCTGGGCAGGGGTTTGGAGCTGGAAACACCATATATTTT
CASTQPGQGFGAGNTIYF